This entry lists 30 T cell receptor beta chains sequenced from one sample in a study of CD8+ T cells in alopecia areata. Cutaneous lymph node cells were pooled, and they were sorted using CD4, CD8alpha, NKG2D, NKG2ACE and other markers. Extraction of RNA preceded its reverse transcription into cDNA, which served as the sequencing template. The data were produced by immunoSEQ multiplex PCR, yet TCRdb's version contains in-frame clones alone and is incomplete. Altogether about 270,000 clones were found in the sample, and no singletons occur. The sequencing input was CD4+ T cells sorted from a lymph node. These receptors were taken from a C3H/HeJ mouse with alopecia areata. This line is of MHC haplotype H2-k.

As to this clone: Gene and germline names: mouse. CDR3 protein: CASSQDYRGNYAEQFF. Partial CDR3 DNA: TGTGCCAGCAGCCAAGACTACAGGGGAAACTATGCT. The J gene is TRBJ2-1, the V gene TRBV5; the match to TRBD1 covers 7 bases. The CDR3 end is not reached by the read, which stops 4 residues before it; the germline J gene fills it in. This CDR3 is 16 amino acids long. J lost 1 base, V lost 0 bases, and 3 bases had no gene match. Germline CDR1 and CDR2: LGHNA and YNLKQL (reference sequence).

This clone came up a few times. Gene and germline names: mouse. The CDR3 end lies 4 residues beyond the end of the read and is filled in from the germline J gene. The chain carries TRBV5 and TRBJ2-1; 9 positions agree with TRBD2. The CDR3 spans 16 residues. With 4 bases clipped from V and 0 bases from J, the junction kept 4 bases outside the gene matches. Germline V gene sequence: CDR1 LGHNA, CDR2 YNLKQL (reference sequence). The covered CDR3 bases are TGTGCCAGCAGCCCTCAGGGACTGGGTAACTATGCT. Its translation: CASSPQGLGNYA. The CDR3 in its entirety is CASSPQGLGNYAEQFF.

A few counts support this clone. Mouse gene names and germline throughout. The CDR3 goes on 4 residues after the read ends, and that part is filled in from the germline J gene. The chain employs TRBV31 and TRBJ1-2, with D tentatively TRBD1 (6 bases). Germline V lookup: CDR1 GKSSPN, CDR2 SITVG. This CDR3 comprises 15 residues. V shed 0 bases and J shed 3 bases, with 14 bases lying between them. CDR3 DNA, as far as it was read: TGTGCCTGGAGTCTAGGCAGGGGACGTGACTCC. Its translation: CAWSLGRGRDS. The full CDR3 protein reads CAWSLGRGRDSDYTF.

This clone came up a few times. Genes here carry mouse names. The sequenced fragment ends 4 residues before the CDR3 boundary, so the rest is inferred from the germline J gene. The chain employs TRBV16 and TRBJ2-1, with a possible D match to TRBD1 (6 bases). Germline V CDR1 and CDR2: SGHSA, FRNQAP. The CDR3 is made up of 13 amino acids. Trimming took off 3 bases at V and 6 bases at J, with 9 bases between the two ends. The CDR3 spells CASSLGQGAEQFF. Incomplete CDR3 DNA: TGTGCAAGCAGCTTGGGACAAGGTGCT.

A remark on this clone: Here the gene names and germline are mouse. The CDR3 extends 4 residues past the end of the read, so its final part is completed from the germline J gene. The identical CDR3 is also encoded by other nucleotide sequences in the sample. This sequence joins TRBV13-1 and TRBJ1-1; tentative D call: TRBD1 (6 bases). V gave up 2 bases and J gave up 2 bases, with 7 bases separating them. This CDR3 is 13 amino acids long. The germline CDR1 and CDR2 sequences are NSHNY and SYGAGN. The CDR3 protein is CASSEQGNTEVFF. The covered CDR3 bases are TGTGCCAGCAGTGAACAGGGTAACACA.

Notes on this clone: Mouse gene names apply. The read is 4 residues too short to cover the CDR3 end, so that end is filled in from the germline J gene. The rearrangement uses TRBV1 and TRBJ2-3, with D perhaps matching TRBD1 (6 bases). Per the germline V gene, CDR1 is NSQYPW and CDR2 is LRSPGD (reference sequence). The V gene lost 1 base and the J gene lost 1 base, with 9 bases spanning the gap. The CDR3 covers 15 residues. The covered CDR3 bases are TGCACCTGCAGTGCAGCAGGGGAGGGTGCAGAA. Translation gives CTCSAAGEGAE. The whole CDR3 reads CTCSAAGEGAETLYF.

In this sample, this clone turned up a few times. The germline and genes are mouse ones. The CDR3 end falls 4 residues outside the read, so it is completed with the germline J gene. V and J are TRBV5 and TRBJ1-1, with 7 bases aligning to TRBD1. Germline trimming cut 3 bases from V and 3 bases from J; bases unmatched to any gene: 7. The CDR3 loop spans 15 amino acids. Germline CDR1 and CDR2: LGHNA and YNLKQL (reference sequence). The sequenced CDR3 bases are TGTGCCAGCAGCCACCTACGACAGGGTGACACA. Encoded protein: CASSHLRQGDT. The CDR3 in its entirety is CASSHLRQGDTEVFF.

This clone occurred a few times. Mouse gene names apply. The read falls 4 residues short of the CDR3 end, and the missing part is taken from the germline J gene. The V call is TRBV13-3, the J call TRBJ2-2; D is possibly TRBD1 (6 bases). The CDR3 is 16 residues long. V lost 5 bases to trimming and J lost 1 base, with 15 bases between them. The germline CDR1 and CDR2 sequences are NNHDY and SYVADS. Partial CDR3 DNA: TGTGCCAGCAGAGGACAGAAAACTCAAAACACCGGG. Residues: CASRGQKTQNTG. The entire CDR3 protein is CASRGQKTQNTGQLYF.

Regarding this clone: The genes are named according to mouse. The read comes to an end 3 residues before the CDR3 does, leaving the germline J gene to fill in the end. Distinct nucleotide sequences in the sample also encode this CDR3. The J gene is TRBJ1-6, the V gene TRBV19; 7 nucleotides agree with TRBD1. TRBJ1-6 is an ORF, and what it does is uncertain. CDR1 and CDR2 from the germline V gene are FNHDT and SITEND (reference sequence). The CDR3 contains 14 residues. V gave up 5 bases and J gave up 7 bases; unmatched junction bases: 6. The CDR3 is CASRRQGGNSPLYF. The CDR3 DNA, read in part, is TGTGCCAGCAGGAGACAGGGCGGGAATTCGCCC.

Only a few counts were recorded for this clone. Genes here carry mouse names. With the read ending 4 residues before the CDR3 end, the germline J gene is used to fill in that end. The genes are TRBV19 and TRBJ2-5; D ambiguous. The CDR3 consists of 13 residues. Trimming stripped 2 bases from V and 3 bases from J, with 7 bases between. Germline CDR1 reads FNHDT; CDR2 reads SITEND (reference sequence). The CDR3 loop reads CASSIRPQDTQYF. CDR3 bases read: TGTGCCAGCAGTATCAGGCCACAAGAC.

A word on this clone: Genes and germline are mouse. The read ends 4 residues before the CDR3 terminus; that terminus is restored from the germline J gene. V usage is TRBV13-2 and J usage is TRBJ1-2; D ambiguous. Germline CDR1 and CDR2: NNHNN and SYGAGS (reference sequence). The CDR3 sequence is 16 residues long. Trimming cost V 0 bases and J 3 bases, with 15 bases left between them. Partial CDR3 DNA: TGTGCCAGCGGTGATGCGGTACGGGGTGGGGACTCC. Its protein is CASGDAVRGGDS. The full CDR3 is CASGDAVRGGDSDYTF.

This clone was counted a few times. Gene names are the mouse ones. The CDR3 is cut off 4 residues early in the read; its end comes from the germline J gene. The gene calls are TRBV13-1 and TRBJ1-1; 8 positions agree with TRBD1. V gave up 5 bases and J gave up 1 base; unmatched junction bases: 4. CDR1 and CDR2 from the germline V gene are NSHNY and SYGAGN. This CDR3 contains 14 residues. Incomplete CDR3 DNA: TGTGCCAGCAGGACGACAGGGGTGAACACA. Translated, it gives CASRTTGVNT. The entire CDR3 reads CASRTTGVNTEVFF.

This clone has a count of ten or more. Gene names and germline refer to mouse. The read halts 4 residues ahead of the CDR3 end, with the missing end drawn from the germline J gene. Other nucleotide sequences in the sample specify the same CDR3. The V gene is TRBV13-1, the J gene TRBJ2-5, with 7 positions matching TRBD2. The CDR3 covers 13 residues. Germline V gene lookup returns CDR1 NSHNY and CDR2 SYGAGN. The ends lost 5 bases at V and 1 base at J; junction bases unmatched: 1. CDR3 residues: CASRTGDQDTQYF. The DNA read from the CDR3 is TGTGCCAGCAGAACTGGGGACCAAGAC.

A few counts support this clone. Gene names and germline match the mouse. The CDR3 reads CASSGTRRTGQLYF. CDR3 DNA (partial): TGTGCCAGCAGTGGGACTAGGAGAACCGGG. The chain employs TRBV13-1 and TRBJ2-2; tentatively, D is TRBD2 (5 bases). The read terminates 4 residues ahead of where the CDR3 ends, so the germline J gene completes it. The CDR3 extends over 14 amino acids. Germline V lookup: CDR1 NSHNY, CDR2 SYGAGN. The V gene lost 3 bases and the J gene lost 5 bases, with 11 bases spanning the gap.

This clone was detected only a few times. Any gene name here is a mouse gene name. The read finishes 4 residues shy of the CDR3 end, and the germline J gene is used to complete it. V gene TRBV29 combines with J gene TRBJ1-2; the D is unclear. From germline, CDR1 is MSHET and CDR2 SYDVDS. This CDR3 region has 13 residues. V gave up 5 bases and J gave up 1 base, with 8 bases separating them. The DNA read from the CDR3 is TGTGCTAGCAGTCCCCACAAAAACTCC. Translating it yields CASSPHKNS. The full CDR3 is CASSPHKNSDYTF.

This clone was found a few times. Gene names refer to mouse genes. The read halts 4 residues ahead of the CDR3 end, with the missing end drawn from the germline J gene. V gene TRBV13-3 combines with J gene TRBJ2-5; 12 bases fit TRBD1. CDR1 is NNHDY and CDR2 is SYVADS in the germline V gene. After removal of 4 bases from V and 2 bases from J, the junction contained 5 bases not matched to a gene. This CDR3 has 16 residues. CDR3 DNA, as far as it was read: TGTGCCAGCAGTTCCGGGACAGGGGGCAGCCAAGAC. Translated, it gives CASSSGTGGSQD. The whole CDR3 is CASSSGTGGSQDTQYF.

This clone was found a few times. The germline and genes are mouse ones. The read finishes 4 residues shy of the CDR3 end, and the germline J gene is used to complete it. Other DNA sequences from this sample encode an identical CDR3 as well. This chain connects TRBV14 to TRBJ2-5; TRBD1 matches 9 bases. The CDR3 runs to 14 residues. Germline V CDR1 and CDR2: SGHDT, FRDEAV. The CDR3: CASSLGGQGDTQYF. The DNA read from the CDR3 is TGTGCCAGCAGTTTGGGGGGACAGGGCGAC.

Many counts were recorded for this clone. Gene names refer to mouse genes. The CDR3 extends 4 residues past the end of the read, so its final part is completed from the germline J gene. This CDR3 is also generated by other DNA sequences in the sample. The chain recombines TRBV3 with TRBJ2-3, with D perhaps TRBD1 (6 bases). The germline CDR1 and CDR2 sequences are SNHLY and FYNGKV (reference sequence). With 1 base removed from V and 1 base from J, the gap between germline ends came to 6 bases. The CDR3 has 14 residues. The CDR3 sequence is CASSLDRGAETLYF. The sequenced part of the CDR3 DNA is TGTGCCAGCAGCTTAGACAGGGGTGCAGAA.

This clone was observed a handful of times. Any gene name here is a mouse gene name. Sequencing ends 4 residues short of the CDR3 end; the germline J gene provides the rest. The chain joins TRBV19 to TRBJ2-5, with 10 bases matching TRBD1. Germline CDR1 and CDR2: FNHDT and SITEND (reference sequence). The CDR3 length is 17 residues. The CDR3: CASSVMPGTGEEDTQYF. The covered CDR3 bases are TGTGCCAGCAGTGTCATGCCCGGGACAGGGGAGGAAGAC.

The sample holds a few counts of this clone. Germline and genes: mouse. The read ends 4 residues shy of where the CDR3 ends; the end is completed using the germline J gene. Within the sample, other DNA sequences also encode this same CDR3. The V call is TRBV13-2, the J call TRBJ1-2, with D unresolved. Between the trimmed V and J ends, which lost 5 bases and 0 bases, there was a span of 8 bases. The CDR3 is 13 amino acids. The germline V gene has CDR1 NNHNN and CDR2 SYGAGS (reference sequence). The CDR3 protein is CASGRQANSDYTF. The sequenced part of the CDR3 DNA is TGTGCCAGCGGGAGACAAGCAAACTCC.

In regard to this clone: These gene names are mouse names. The DNA ends 3 residues before the CDR3 does, and the rest of the CDR3 is filled in from the germline J gene. Other DNA sequences within the sample encode an identical CDR3. The rearrangement links TRBV1 to TRBJ1-6, with 7 bases that match TRBD1. TRBJ1-6 counts as an open reading frame of uncertain function. The V gene's germline CDR1 is NSQYPW and CDR2 LRSPGD (reference sequence). The CDR3 has 16 residues. With V trimmed by 1 base and J by 3 bases, 3 bases remained unmatched. This CDR3 is CTCSAGTGVYNSPLYF. CDR3 bases read: TGCACCTGCAGTGCAGGAACAGGGGTCTATAATTCGCCC.

Concerning this clone itself: Mouse germline and gene names are used. The DNA ends 4 residues before the CDR3 does, and the rest of the CDR3 is filled in from the germline J gene. V gene TRBV31 combines with J gene TRBJ2-5; TRBD2 matches 8 bases. Per germline, CDR1 GKSSPN and CDR2 SITVG. CDR3 length: 13 amino acids. The DNA read from the CDR3 is TGTGCCTGGAGTCTGGGGGGGCTGGAC. It codes for CAWSLGGLD. The whole CDR3 is CAWSLGGLDTQYF.

A few counts support this clone. Germline and genes: mouse. The DNA ends 4 residues before the CDR3 does, and the rest of the CDR3 is filled in from the germline J gene. V and J are TRBV13-2 and TRBJ2-1; TRBD1 matches 9 bases. This CDR3 is 16 amino acids long. Germline-derived CDR1 and CDR2 are NNHNN and SYGAGS (reference sequence). V lost 3 bases to trimming and J lost 4 bases; unmatched junction nucleotides: 8. The CDR3 DNA, read in part, is TGTGCCAGCGGTGGAGGGACAGGGAGGGTGTATGCT. It codes for CASGGGTGRVYA. The full CDR3 sequence reads CASGGGTGRVYAEQFF.

This clone has more than one count but fewer than ten. Mouse germline and gene names are used. Read coverage stops 4 residues before the CDR3 terminus; the germline J gene supplies the remainder. This chain joins TRBV17 and TRBJ2-3; 13 nucleotides match TRBD2. The CDR3 extends over 19 amino acids. CDR1 and CDR2 from the germline V gene are MNHDT and YYDKIL. Losses at the gene ends were 0 bases for V and 1 base for J; bases not matched to a gene: 7. Partial CDR3 DNA: TGTGCTAGCAGTAGAGAAAGGACTGGGGGGGCGCTGGGTGCAGAA. This encodes CASSRERTGGALGAE. The entire CDR3 reads CASSRERTGGALGAETLYF.

This clone was detected only a few times. The listed genes are named as in mouse. With the read ending 4 residues before the CDR3 end, the germline J gene is used to fill in that end. The V call is TRBV31, the J call TRBJ2-1, with 9 bases fitting TRBD2. V dropped 0 bases and J dropped 5; count of bases not matched to a gene: 5. CDR3 length equals 15 residues. Germline values: CDR1 GKSSPN, CDR2 SITVG. CDR3 bases read: TGTGCCTGGAGTCTATGGACTGGGGCGGATGCT. Its protein is CAWSLWTGADA. The whole CDR3 protein reads CAWSLWTGADAEQFF.

This clone was detected only a few times. Germline and genes here are mouse. The observed sequence ends 4 residues before the CDR3 terminus, with the missing tail filled in from the germline J gene. The chain recombines TRBV5 with TRBJ2-3; D is perhaps TRBD1 (6 bases). The CDR3 has 14 residues. Germline V lookup: CDR1 LGHNA, CDR2 YNLKQL (reference sequence). V was pared by 4 bases and J by 4 bases, with 12 bases between. The CDR3 DNA, read in part, is TGTGCCAGCAGCCTTACAGGGAATCCAGAA. Protein product: CASSLTGNPE. The full CDR3 protein reads CASSLTGNPETLYF.

On this clone: Mouse germline and gene names are used. The read ends 4 residues before the CDR3 terminus; that terminus is restored from the germline J gene. The same CDR3 also results from other DNA sequences found in this sample. This sequence joins TRBV14 and TRBJ2-5; D unresolved. The CDR3 covers 14 residues. Germline CDR1 SGHDT, CDR2 FRDEAV. V was trimmed by 4 bases and J by 2 bases, leaving 11 bases between them. The part of the CDR3 DNA that was read is TGTGCCAGCAGTCCAACAGCGATCCAAGAC. Protein product: CASSPTAIQD. The whole CDR3 protein is CASSPTAIQDTQYF.

Concerning this clone itself: Any gene name here is a mouse gene name. Coverage ceases 4 residues before the CDR3 finishes, and the germline J gene fills in the end. This rearrangement joins TRBV5 to TRBJ2-7, with a tentative D call TRBD1 (5 bases). CDR1 and CDR2 (germline): LGHNA, YNLKQL (reference sequence). The CDR3 consists of 15 residues. V was shortened by 0 bases and J by 2 bases, with 11 bases between the two germline ends. Incomplete CDR3 DNA: TGTGCCAGCAGCCAAGACCAGGGAAGGACCTAT. It is translated as CASSQDQGRTY. The whole CDR3 sequence reads CASSQDQGRTYEQYF.

The table lists this clone with a few counts. Gene labels here are mouse ones. The CDR3 spells CASSEEGGAEQFF. The DNA read from the CDR3 is TGTGCCAGCAGTGAAGAGGGGGGGGCT. This chain links TRBV13-3 with TRBJ2-1, with a weak D call TRBD2 (7 bases). The CDR3 is cut off 4 residues early in the read; its end comes from the germline J gene. This CDR3 contains 13 residues. Looked up from germline, CDR1 is NNHDY and CDR2 is SYVADS.

There are a few counts of this clone. Gene names and germline refer to mouse. Read coverage stops 4 residues before the CDR3 terminus; the germline J gene supplies the remainder. The rearrangement joins TRBV13-1 to TRBJ1-1, with TRBD1 matching over 9 bases. Germline lookup yields CDR1 NSHNY and CDR2 SYGAGN. The CDR3 is 12 amino acids. CDR3 DNA (partial): TGTGCCAGCAGTGAGGACAGGGGA. It translates to CASSEDRG. The whole CDR3 is CASSEDRGEVFF.